This T cell receptor (beta chain) was profiled in a study of tumour-infiltrating T cells in Burkitt lymphoma. Per germline, CDR1 MNHEY and CDR2 SMNVEV (reference sequence). V was shortened by 0 bases and J by 2 bases, with 8 bases between the two germline ends. This CDR3 spans 14 amino acids. The assay was immunoSEQ multiplex PCR, and TCRdb's table has in-frame clones only and misses some. The sample yields around 13,000 clones, about 85% seen once. The sequence came from a human donor with diffuse large B-cell lymphoma. The sample consisted of tumor tissue. The rearrangement links TRBV27 to TRBJ2-7; D uncertain. The CDR3 nucleotides are TGTGCCAGCAGTTTATCTCGGCTAGCCTACGAGCAGTACTTC. Its translation is CASSLSRLAYEQYF.